The clone carrying this T cell receptor beta chain was seen many times. Its antigen is still unknown. What was amplified from RNA transcripts were TCR beta CDR3 regions. First-round RT-PCR targeting the TCR CDR3 was performed with the HTBI primer set. A single record per CDR3 protein comes from TCRdb applying MiXCR to the multiplex PCR reads. The sample includes hundreds of thousands of distinct CDR3 sequences, roughly 50% seen only once; the top ten take 8.2%. These data come from a study of T cells in Graves' hyperthyroidism and ophthalmopathy. The study's findings and limits: In blood, most of the thyroid clonotypes expanded above 0.001 were also present.

Germline V gives CDR1 MNHNY, CDR2 SVGAGI (reference sequence). Trimming removed 5 bases at V and 4 bases at J, with 11 bases between. The CDR3 runs 13 residues. Thyroid ultrasound and orbital computed tomography, with clinical symptoms and serum thyroxine and TRAb, informed diagnoses. Sequencing input: peripheral blood or thyroid tissue (not recorded which). The source is a woman between 18 and 29 years old with Graves' hyperthyroidism. The genes are TRBV6-6 and TRBJ1-2; D perhaps matches TRBD1 (6 bases). The CDR3 spells CASSNDRRYGYTF. The CDR3 DNA reads TGTGCCAGCAGTAATGACAGGCGCTATGGCTACACCTTC.